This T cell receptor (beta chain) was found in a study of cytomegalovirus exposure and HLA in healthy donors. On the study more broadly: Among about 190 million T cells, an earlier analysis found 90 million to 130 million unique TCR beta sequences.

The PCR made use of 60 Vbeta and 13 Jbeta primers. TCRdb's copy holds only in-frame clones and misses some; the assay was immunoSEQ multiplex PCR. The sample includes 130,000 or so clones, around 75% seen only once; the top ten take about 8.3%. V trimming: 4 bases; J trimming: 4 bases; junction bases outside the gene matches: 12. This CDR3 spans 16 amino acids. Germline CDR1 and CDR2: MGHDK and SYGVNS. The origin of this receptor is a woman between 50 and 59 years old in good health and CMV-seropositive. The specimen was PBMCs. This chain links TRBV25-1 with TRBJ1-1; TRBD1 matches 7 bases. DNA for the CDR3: TGTGCCAGCAGTGCGGCGGCTGGGCAGGGGGGCACTGAAGCTTTCTTT. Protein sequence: CASSAAAGQGGTEAFF. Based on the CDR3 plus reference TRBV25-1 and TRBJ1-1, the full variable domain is EADIYQTPRYLVIGTGKKITLECSQTMGHDKMYWYQQDPGMELHLIHYSYGVNSTEKGDLSSESTVSRIRTEHFPLTLESARPSHTSQYLCASSAAAGQGGTEAFFGQGTRLTVV.